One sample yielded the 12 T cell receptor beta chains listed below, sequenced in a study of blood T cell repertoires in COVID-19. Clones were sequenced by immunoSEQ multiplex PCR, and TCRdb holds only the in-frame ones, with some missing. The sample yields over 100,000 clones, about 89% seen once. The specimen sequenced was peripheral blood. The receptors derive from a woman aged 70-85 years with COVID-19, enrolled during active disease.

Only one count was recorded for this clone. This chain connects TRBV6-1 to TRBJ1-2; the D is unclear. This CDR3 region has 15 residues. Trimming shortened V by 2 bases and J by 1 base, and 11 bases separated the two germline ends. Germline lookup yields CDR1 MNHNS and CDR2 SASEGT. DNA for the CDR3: TGTGCCAGCAGTGAAACATACCCCCTTAACTATGGCTACACCTTC. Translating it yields CASSETYPLNYGYTF.

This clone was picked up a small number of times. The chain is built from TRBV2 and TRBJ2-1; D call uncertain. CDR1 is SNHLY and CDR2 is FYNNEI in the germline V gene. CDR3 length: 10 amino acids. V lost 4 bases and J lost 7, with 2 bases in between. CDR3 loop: CASSANEQFF. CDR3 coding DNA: TGTGCCAGCAGTGCGAATGAGCAGTTCTTC.

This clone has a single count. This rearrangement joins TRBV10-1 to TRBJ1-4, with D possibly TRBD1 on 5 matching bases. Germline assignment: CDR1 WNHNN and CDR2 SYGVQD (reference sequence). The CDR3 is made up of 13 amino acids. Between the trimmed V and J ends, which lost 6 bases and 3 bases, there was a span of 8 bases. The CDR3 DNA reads TGCGCCAGCAGGCGGGGACCTAATGAAAAACTGTTTTTT. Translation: CASRRGPNEKLFF.

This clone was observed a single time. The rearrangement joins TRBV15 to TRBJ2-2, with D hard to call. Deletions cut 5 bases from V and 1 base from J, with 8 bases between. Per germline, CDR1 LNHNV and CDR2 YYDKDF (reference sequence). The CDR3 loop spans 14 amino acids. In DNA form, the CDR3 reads TGTGCCACCAGCTCCCTCCGGAACACCGGGGAGCTGTTTTTT. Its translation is CATSSLRNTGELFF.

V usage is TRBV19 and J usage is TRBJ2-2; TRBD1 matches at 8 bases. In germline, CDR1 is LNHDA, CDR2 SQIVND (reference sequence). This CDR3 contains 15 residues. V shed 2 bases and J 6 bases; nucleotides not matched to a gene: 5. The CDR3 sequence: CASSIQTGAAGELFF. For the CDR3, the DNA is TGTGCCAGTAGTATACAGACAGGGGCCGCCGGGGAGCTGTTTTTT.

The CDR3 loop reads CASSTTGGESEAFF. CDR3 DNA: TGTGCCAGCAGCACGACAGGGGGTGAGTCTGAAGCTTTCTTT. The rearrangement uses TRBV7-6 and TRBJ1-1, with 9 nucleotides matching TRBD1. V trimming: 5 bases; J trimming: 6 bases; junction bases outside the gene matches: 7. In germline, CDR1 is SGHVS, CDR2 FNYEAQ. This CDR3 is built from 14 residues.

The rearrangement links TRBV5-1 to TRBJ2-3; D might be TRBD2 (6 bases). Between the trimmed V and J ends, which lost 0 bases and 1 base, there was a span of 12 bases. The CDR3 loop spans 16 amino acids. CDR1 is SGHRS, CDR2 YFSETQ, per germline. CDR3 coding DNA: TGCGCCAGCAGCTTGGGAGCCCAGCGGGGCACAGATACGCAGTATTTT. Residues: CASSLGAQRGTDTQYF.

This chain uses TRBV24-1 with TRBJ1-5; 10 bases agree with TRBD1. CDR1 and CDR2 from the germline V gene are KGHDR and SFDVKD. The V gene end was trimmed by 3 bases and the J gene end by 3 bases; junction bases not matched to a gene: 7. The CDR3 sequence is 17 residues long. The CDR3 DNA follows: TGTGCCACCAGTGATGATACCGGGACAGGGGCCAATCAGCCCCAGCATTTT. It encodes CATSDDTGTGANQPQHF.

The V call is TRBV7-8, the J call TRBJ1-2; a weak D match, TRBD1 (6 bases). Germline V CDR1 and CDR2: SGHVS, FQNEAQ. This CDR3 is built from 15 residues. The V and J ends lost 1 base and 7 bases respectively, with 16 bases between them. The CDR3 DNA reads TGTGCCAGCAGCTTAGGGGGTGGGGGCTACGGTGGCTACACCTTC. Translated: CASSLGGGGYGGYTF.

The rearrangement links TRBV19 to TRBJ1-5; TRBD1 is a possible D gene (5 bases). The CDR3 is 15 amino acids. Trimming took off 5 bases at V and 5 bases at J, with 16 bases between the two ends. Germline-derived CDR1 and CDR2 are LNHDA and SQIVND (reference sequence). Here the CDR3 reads CASSRGGRMDQPQHF. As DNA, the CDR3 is TGTGCCAGTAGTCGCGGGGGACGGATGGATCAGCCCCAGCATTTT.

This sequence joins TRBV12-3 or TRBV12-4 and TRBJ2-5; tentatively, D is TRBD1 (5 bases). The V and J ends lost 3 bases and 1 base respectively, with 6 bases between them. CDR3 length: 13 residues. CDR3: CASSLDIQETQYF. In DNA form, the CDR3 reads TGTGCCAGCAGTTTGGACATCCAAGAGACCCAGTACTTC.

Here the CDR3 reads CASSLGGGVNNEQFF. The CDR3 DNA is TGTGCCAGCAGCTTAGGGGGCGGGGTCAACAATGAGCAGTTCTTC. This chain links TRBV5-5 with TRBJ2-1; the D gene is possibly TRBD1 (7 bases). The V end was cut by 2 bases, the J end by 5 bases, with 14 bases between. The CDR3 has 15 amino acids. Germline loops: CDR1 SGHKS, CDR2 YYEKEE (reference sequence).